Reported below is one T cell receptor beta chain. This clonotype was seen ten or more times. What this receptor recognizes is not known. Base quality data are lacking; no much larger clone is found one base away. These data are taken from a study of CD8+CD57+ T cells in acquired aplastic anemia (dated by TCRdb to between 2017 and 2018). As for the study more broadly: A mean of roughly 2.9 ug of DNA, ranging from roughly 0.18 to 30 ug, was extracted from sorted CD4+ and CD8+ cells. For healthy donor samples, the average read count was around 10 million for CD4+ cells and 11 million to 13 million for CD8+ cells. Broad study findings and their caveats: Some 30 CD8+ CDR3 sequences were found to be shared between patients and controls, but these sequences appeared to be highly expressed in patients and within the immunodominant clones of the patients. CD8+ Simpson's diversity did not differ significantly between patients and healthy controls (P=0.060).

CDR1 KGHSH and CDR2 LQKENI are derived from the germline V gene. V is pared back by 2 bases and J by 1 base, with 11 bases lying between the germline termini. Inclusive of the bounding cysteine and phenylalanine, the CDR3 is 15 residues long. The DNA shown is the 45-base CDR3, in frame from base 1. Genomic DNA served as template for TCR beta VDJ combination and CDR3 sequence profiling. An Illumina HiSeq 2000 was the platform used for TCR repertoire sequencing. The source study handled its data this way. TRBV/TRBJ rearrangement plots, CDR3 size and DJ length profiles, and Simpson's diversity index were used to evaluate the repertoires. The most abundant DNA sequence in the deep sequencing data was defined as the immunodominant clone. CDR3 amino acid sequences were screened for sharing across subjects and were compared with published repertoires and the VDJdb database. The public reads were run again by TCRdb, first through fastp at Q25 and then through MiXCR, and only productive beta chains were kept. Every CDR3 protein is listed once, alongside the most common genes and DNA of its rows. These V and J calls derive from TCRdb rather than the authors' analysis. This sample holds roughly 130,000 distinct CDR3 sequences; 48% were observed only once. The ten largest clones capture around 2.3% of the sample.

TCR repertoires of sorted CD4+ and CD8+ blood T cells from severe aplastic anemia patients and healthy subjects were deep-sequenced in the study. Ficoll-Paque density gradient centrifugation was used to isolate peripheral blood mononuclear cells. Before DNA extraction, CD4+ and CD8+ T cells were sorted by FACS or by magnetic beads. This receptor was obtained from a human donor in good health, serving as a control. The material sequenced was sorted CD4+, CD8+, or CD8+CD57+ T cells (not recorded which) from PBMCs. This chain is built from TRBV18 and TRBJ1-1, with the D gene uncertain. The CDR3 reads CASSPTGLANTEAFF. The sequenced DNA is TGTGCCAGCTCACCAACTGGTTTGGCGAACACTGAAGCTTTCTTT.